This TCR beta chain is drawn from a study of CD8+ T cells in alopecia areata. Described treatment: oral pan-JAK inhibitor, 5-10 mg twice daily. As regards this clone: Antigen unknown.

Germline assignment: CDR1 MNHNS and CDR2 SASEGT. CDR3 length equals 16 residues. The ends lost 3 bases at V and 4 bases at J; junction bases unmatched: 7. In each case, RNA was isolated and then reverse transcribed into cDNA as the sequencing template. The method was immunoSEQ multiplex PCR; TCRdb's version includes in-frame clones alone and lacks a portion of them. The table lists about 270,000 clones, over 45% of them singletons. General study points: While patients received tofacitinib, many expanded lesional clones remained present in scalp and blood.

This clonotype originated in a human donor with alopecia areata. Sequences were derived from CD4+ T cells sorted from blood, sampled at approximately week 51, from a patient treated with tofacitinib. The chain links TRBV6-1 to TRBJ1-5; 9 positions agree with TRBD1. The CDR3 nucleotides are TGTGCCAGCAGTGATAGGCCGGGACAGGGAAATCAGCCCCAGCATTTT. Amino acid sequence: CASSDRPGQGNQPQHF.